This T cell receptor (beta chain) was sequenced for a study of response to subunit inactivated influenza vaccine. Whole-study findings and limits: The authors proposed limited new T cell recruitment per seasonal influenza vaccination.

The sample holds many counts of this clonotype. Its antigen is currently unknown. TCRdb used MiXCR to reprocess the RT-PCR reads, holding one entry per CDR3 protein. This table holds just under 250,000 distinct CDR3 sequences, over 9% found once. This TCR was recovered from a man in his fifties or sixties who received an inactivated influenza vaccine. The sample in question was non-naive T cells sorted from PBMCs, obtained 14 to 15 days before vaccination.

CDR3 loop: CASRDRLNTEAFF. The CDR3 nucleotides read TGTGCCAGCAGGGACAGGTTGAACACTGAAGCTTTCTTT. The rearrangement joins TRBV2 to TRBJ1-1; 7 bases fit TRBD1. The germline V gene encodes CDR1 SNHLY and CDR2 FYNNEI. The CDR3 loop spans 13 amino acids. V dropped 6 bases and J dropped 0; count of bases not matched to a gene: 1.